The rows below give T cell receptor beta chains drawn from one sample of a study of T-cell memory formation after mild COVID-19. TCRdb used MiXCR to reprocess the 5' RACE reads, holding one entry per CDR3 protein. This sample has hundreds of thousands of distinct CDR3 sequences, with approximately 14% found just once. Material: PBMCs or a T cell subset sorted from them (not recorded which). The receptors derive from a man younger than 30 who had mild COVID-19 (a few samples of this study predate the infection). Cell type and time point are not known. Both conserved end residues are part of each CDR3. D genes are given only for firm matches. Size is stated for part of the rows, as once, few or many counts, or as a class when the clone is expanded.

CDR3nt: TGCAGCGTGATCCCGGGACAGGGACACTCTGGGGCCAACGTCCTGACTTTC
CDR3aa: CSVIPGQGHSGANVLTF
v_gene: TRBV29-1
d_gene: TRBD1
abundance: NA
j_gene: TRBJ2-6

CDR3nt: TGCGCCAGCAGCCAATTCGCCGGCGGGGCGGGTTACGAGCAGTACTTC
CDR3aa: CASSQFAGGAGYEQYF
v_gene: TRBV4-3
d_gene: NA
abundance: NA
j_gene: TRBJ2-7

CDR3nt: TGTGCCAGCAGCTTAGTCGGGACAGGTCTTCGTGGAGCTTTCTTT
CDR3aa: CASSLVGTGLRGAFF
v_gene: TRBV7-2
d_gene: TRBD1
abundance: few
j_gene: TRBJ1-1

CDR3nt: TGTGCCAGCAGCCGCCCAGGGGCCACCTACCCTTTCTTT
CDR3aa: CASSRPGATYPFF
v_gene: TRBV14
d_gene: NA
abundance: NA
j_gene: TRBJ1-1

CDR3nt: TGTGCCAGCAGTTTGGTTTCCTTCAGCTACACCTTC
CDR3aa: CASSLVSFSYTF
v_gene: TRBV12-3/TRBV12-4
d_gene: NA
abundance: NA
j_gene: TRBJ1-2

CDR3nt: TGTGCCAGCAGTTCTCGACAGGGCCACGAGCAGTACTTC
CDR3aa: CASSSRQGHEQYF
v_gene: TRBV12-3/TRBV12-4
d_gene: TRBD1
abundance: NA
j_gene: TRBJ2-7

CDR3nt: TGTGCCAGCAGTTATCCTCCAGAGACCTACTACGAGCAGTACTTC
CDR3aa: CASSYPPETYYEQYF
v_gene: TRBV6-2/TRBV6-3
d_gene: NA
abundance: few
j_gene: TRBJ2-7

CDR3nt: TGTGCCAGCAGCTTAACCGGGACTAGCGGGGGGAGCACGCAGTATTTT
CDR3aa: CASSLTGTSGGSTQYF
v_gene: TRBV7-9
d_gene: TRBD2
abundance: NA
j_gene: TRBJ2-3

CDR3nt: TGTGCCTGGACCACCGAGGCCTACGAGCAGTACTTC
CDR3aa: CAWTTEAYEQYF
v_gene: TRBV30
d_gene: NA
abundance: few
j_gene: TRBJ2-7

CDR3nt: TGTGCCAGCAGCTTACGGAACAGGGGTAGCACCGGGGAGCTGTTTTTT
CDR3aa: CASSLRNRGSTGELFF
v_gene: TRBV7-3
d_gene: TRBD1
abundance: NA
j_gene: TRBJ2-2

CDR3nt: TGTGCCAGCAGCAAAACTTCGGGGGTCACAGATACGCAGTATTTT
CDR3aa: CASSKTSGVTDTQYF
v_gene: TRBV9
d_gene: NA
abundance: NA
j_gene: TRBJ2-3

CDR3nt: TGTGCCAGCAGTCGAGGCCAGATCAACTATGGCTACACCTTC
CDR3aa: CASSRGQINYGYTF
v_gene: TRBV7-2
d_gene: NA
abundance: many
j_gene: TRBJ1-2

CDR3nt: TGTGCCCTCACGCGGGGGATACGCACAGATACGCAGTATTTT
CDR3aa: CALTRGIRTDTQYF
v_gene: TRBV7-2
d_gene: TRBD2
abundance: NA
j_gene: TRBJ2-3

CDR3nt: TGCGCCAGCAGCGTAGATACTTACAATGAGCAGTTCTTC
CDR3aa: CASSVDTYNEQFF
v_gene: TRBV5-1
d_gene: NA
abundance: NA
j_gene: TRBJ2-1

CDR3nt: TGTGCCAGCTCACCACCGCCAGTTACAGCGAAAAACATTCAGTACTTC
CDR3aa: CASSPPPVTAKNIQYF
v_gene: TRBV18
d_gene: NA
abundance: NA
j_gene: TRBJ2-4

CDR3nt: TGTGCCAGCAGCCAAGGGGGCGTCTATGGCTACACCTTC
CDR3aa: CASSQGGVYGYTF
v_gene: TRBV4-2
d_gene: NA
abundance: many
j_gene: TRBJ1-2

CDR3nt: TGTGCCAGCAGCTCCGGGACTAGTTTTTACGAGCAGTACTTC
CDR3aa: CASSSGTSFYEQYF
v_gene: TRBV6-6
d_gene: TRBD2
abundance: few
j_gene: TRBJ2-7

CDR3nt: TGTGCCACCAGTGATTTGCACTGGTTACAGGGAGACCGGGGGGCTTTCTTT
CDR3aa: CATSDLHWLQGDRGAFF
v_gene: TRBV24-1
d_gene: NA
abundance: few
j_gene: TRBJ1-1

CDR3nt: TGTGCCAGCAGCCTGGTTGGGGAGCAGTTCTTC
CDR3aa: CASSLVGEQFF
v_gene: TRBV12-3/TRBV12-4
d_gene: NA
abundance: many
j_gene: TRBJ2-1

CDR3nt: TGTGCCAGTTTCCCCTCGAGACAGCGCACAGATACGCAGTATTTT
CDR3aa: CASFPSRQRTDTQYF
v_gene: TRBV28
d_gene: NA
abundance: few
j_gene: TRBJ2-3

CDR3nt: TGTGCCAGTAGTATGGCAGGGAATTCACCCCTCCACTTT
CDR3aa: CASSMAGNSPLHF
v_gene: TRBV19
d_gene: NA
abundance: NA
j_gene: TRBJ1-6

CDR3nt: TGCAGTGCTCCTTCGGGCAGGGCGTACGAGCAGTACTTC
CDR3aa: CSAPSGRAYEQYF
v_gene: TRBV20-1
d_gene: NA
abundance: NA
j_gene: TRBJ2-7

CDR3nt: TGTGCCAGCAGTTACTCAACAGGGGGGTTCGGGAAGGTAGATACGCAGTATTTT
CDR3aa: CASSYSTGGFGKVDTQYF
v_gene: TRBV6-5
d_gene: TRBD1
abundance: NA
j_gene: TRBJ2-3

CDR3nt: TGTGCCATCAGTGTCGTTCCGATCATCTATGGCTACACCTTC
CDR3aa: CAISVVPIIYGYTF
v_gene: TRBV10-3
d_gene: NA
abundance: NA
j_gene: TRBJ1-2

CDR3nt: TGTGCCAGCTCACCATCGGACAGCCAAGAGACCCAGTACTTC
CDR3aa: CASSPSDSQETQYF
v_gene: TRBV18
d_gene: NA
abundance: NA
j_gene: TRBJ2-5

CDR3nt: TGTGCCAGCAGCGCACCATTTTGGGTCCAAGAGACCCAGTACTTC
CDR3aa: CASSAPFWVQETQYF
v_gene: TRBV7-8
d_gene: NA
abundance: NA
j_gene: TRBJ2-5

CDR3nt: TGCGCCAGCAGCTTGGGCGACAGGGATTTCTACAATGAGCAGTTCTTC
CDR3aa: CASSLGDRDFYNEQFF
v_gene: TRBV5-1
d_gene: TRBD1
abundance: few
j_gene: TRBJ2-1

CDR3nt: TGCGCCAGCAGCAAAACACCGGGACTAGCCTTAGATACGCAGTATTTT
CDR3aa: CASSKTPGLALDTQYF
v_gene: TRBV4-1
d_gene: TRBD2
abundance: NA
j_gene: TRBJ2-3

CDR3nt: TGTGCCAGCAGCACCGGACAGGGTGCAGATACGCAGTATTTT
CDR3aa: CASSTGQGADTQYF
v_gene: TRBV7-9
d_gene: TRBD1
abundance: NA
j_gene: TRBJ2-3

CDR3nt: TGTGCCAGCAGCCCCGTTGTGGGCGACACTGAAGCTTTCTTT
CDR3aa: CASSPVVGDTEAFF
v_gene: TRBV3-1
d_gene: NA
abundance: NA
j_gene: TRBJ1-1

CDR3nt: TGTGCCATCAGGGACAGGGGCCTGGGGTACGAGCAGTACTTC
CDR3aa: CAIRDRGLGYEQYF
v_gene: TRBV10-3
d_gene: TRBD1
abundance: many
j_gene: TRBJ2-7

CDR3nt: TGCAGTGCTAGGTCGTCGGGGGGGGCTCAGGGGTCCTACAATGAGCAGTTCTTC
CDR3aa: CSARSSGGAQGSYNEQFF
v_gene: TRBV20-1
d_gene: TRBD2
abundance: NA
j_gene: TRBJ2-1

CDR3nt: TGTGCCAGCAGCTTCGGACAGGGTCTCAGTGAAAAACTGTTTTTT
CDR3aa: CASSFGQGLSEKLFF
v_gene: TRBV7-6
d_gene: TRBD1
abundance: NA
j_gene: TRBJ1-4

CDR3nt: TGTGCCACCAGTGCCGTTAGCGGGGATTCCTACAATGAGCAGTTCTTC
CDR3aa: CATSAVSGDSYNEQFF
v_gene: TRBV24-1
d_gene: TRBD2
abundance: few
j_gene: TRBJ2-1

CDR3nt: TGTGCCAGCAGCCCTAGCGGGGGCTTAGATACGCAGTATTTT
CDR3aa: CASSPSGGLDTQYF
v_gene: TRBV7-9
d_gene: TRBD2
abundance: few
j_gene: TRBJ2-3

CDR3nt: TGTGCCAGCAGGAGTACGGTGTACGCCACAGATACGCAGTATTTT
CDR3aa: CASRSTVYATDTQYF
v_gene: TRBV11-1
d_gene: NA
abundance: many
j_gene: TRBJ2-3

CDR3nt: TGCGCCAGCAGCCCCGGACCTACATGGGAGACCCAGTACTTC
CDR3aa: CASSPGPTWETQYF
v_gene: TRBV5-1
d_gene: NA
abundance: many
j_gene: TRBJ2-5

CDR3nt: TGTGCCGCCCAAGAGGGAACCGGGGAGCTGTTTTTT
CDR3aa: CAAQEGTGELFF
v_gene: TRBV6-5
d_gene: NA
abundance: many
j_gene: TRBJ2-2

CDR3nt: TGCGCCAGCAGCCTACGGGAGGCGGGAACTGAAGCTTTCTTT
CDR3aa: CASSLREAGTEAFF
v_gene: TRBV4-3
d_gene: NA
abundance: few
j_gene: TRBJ1-1

CDR3nt: TGTGCCAGCAGCTTGATGGTGGGAACGGCAGATACGCAGTATTTT
CDR3aa: CASSLMVGTADTQYF
v_gene: TRBV5-5
d_gene: NA
abundance: few
j_gene: TRBJ2-3

CDR3nt: TGTGCCAGCAGTTCTCCGACTGACGGAAACTATGGCTACACCTTC
CDR3aa: CASSSPTDGNYGYTF
v_gene: TRBV6-5
d_gene: NA
abundance: NA
j_gene: TRBJ1-2

CDR3nt: TGTGCCAGTATTGACCCCGGGACTAGCGGGGCAGATACGCAGTATTTT
CDR3aa: CASIDPGTSGADTQYF
v_gene: TRBV19
d_gene: TRBD2
abundance: few
j_gene: TRBJ2-3

CDR3nt: TGCAGAACAGCGGAACTTTTCACAGATACGCAGTATTTT
CDR3aa: CRTAELFTDTQYF
v_gene: TRBV20-1
d_gene: NA
abundance: many
j_gene: TRBJ2-3

CDR3nt: TGCGCCAGCAGCCGTGGGGACGCGAACACCGGGGAGCTGTTTTTT
CDR3aa: CASSRGDANTGELFF
v_gene: TRBV4-1
d_gene: NA
abundance: few
j_gene: TRBJ2-2

CDR3nt: TGTGCCAGCGGGGAATGGGAAAACACAGATACGCAGTATTTT
CDR3aa: CASGEWENTDTQYF
v_gene: TRBV7-9
d_gene: NA
abundance: many
j_gene: TRBJ2-3

CDR3nt: TGTGCCAGCAGGTCTACCGGGACAGGGAATCAGCCCCAGCATTTT
CDR3aa: CASRSTGTGNQPQHF
v_gene: TRBV6-5
d_gene: TRBD1
abundance: NA
j_gene: TRBJ1-5

CDR3nt: TGTGCCAGCAGTTTAATTGTCGGATCAATCAGCAGGCCCCAGCATTTT
CDR3aa: CASSLIVGSISRPQHF
v_gene: TRBV12-3/TRBV12-4
d_gene: NA
abundance: NA
j_gene: TRBJ1-5

CDR3nt: TGTGCCAGCAGCTTAGCAGGGGGCTACTCTGGGGCCAACGTCCTGACTTTC
CDR3aa: CASSLAGGYSGANVLTF
v_gene: TRBV7-6
d_gene: TRBD1
abundance: NA
j_gene: TRBJ2-6

CDR3nt: TGCGCCAGCAGCTTACCGGGGACTAGCACAGATACGCAGTATTTT
CDR3aa: CASSLPGTSTDTQYF
v_gene: TRBV5-1
d_gene: NA
abundance: NA
j_gene: TRBJ2-3

CDR3nt: TGCGCCAGCAGCCCCCGAGTCCACAGGGGAGACTATGGCTACACCTTC
CDR3aa: CASSPRVHRGDYGYTF
v_gene: TRBV4-1
d_gene: TRBD1
abundance: NA
j_gene: TRBJ1-2

CDR3nt: TGTGCCAGCAGCTTAATTCGGGCCGGCAGCTCCTACAATGAGCAGTTCTTC
CDR3aa: CASSLIRAGSSYNEQFF
v_gene: TRBV7-8
d_gene: NA
abundance: few
j_gene: TRBJ2-1

CDR3nt: TGTGCCAGCAGCTTAACTATAGGGGACACTGAAGCTTTCTTT
CDR3aa: CASSLTIGDTEAFF
v_gene: TRBV7-3
d_gene: NA
abundance: few
j_gene: TRBJ1-1

CDR3nt: TGCGCCAGCAGCTTTCAGGGGGTACCCAATCAGCCCCAGCATTTT
CDR3aa: CASSFQGVPNQPQHF
v_gene: TRBV5-1
d_gene: TRBD1
abundance: NA
j_gene: TRBJ1-5

CDR3nt: TGTGCTAGCAGCTCTGAACGGGGCAATGAGCAGTTCTTC
CDR3aa: CASSSERGNEQFF
v_gene: TRBV7-7
d_gene: NA
abundance: few
j_gene: TRBJ2-1

CDR3nt: TGTGCCAGCAGTTTAAGAGCAACCGGGGAGCTGTTTTTT
CDR3aa: CASSLRATGELFF
v_gene: TRBV27
d_gene: NA
abundance: NA
j_gene: TRBJ2-2

CDR3nt: TGTGCCAGCAGCCCCATCAGGCCTGGTACGCAGTATTTT
CDR3aa: CASSPIRPGTQYF
v_gene: TRBV7-2
d_gene: NA
abundance: many
j_gene: TRBJ2-3

CDR3nt: TGTGCCAGCACTGATGAAAAAGATACGCAGTATTTT
CDR3aa: CASTDEKDTQYF
v_gene: TRBV6-5
d_gene: NA
abundance: many
j_gene: TRBJ2-3

CDR3nt: TGTGCCAGCAGTCCCGGCGGCAGTACTAATGAAAAACTGTTTTTT
CDR3aa: CASSPGGSTNEKLFF
v_gene: TRBV12-3/TRBV12-4
d_gene: NA
abundance: NA
j_gene: TRBJ1-4

CDR3nt: TGCAGCGTTGAGGAAACAGGGTTTGGTAATGAAAAACTGTTTTTT
CDR3aa: CSVEETGFGNEKLFF
v_gene: TRBV29-1
d_gene: NA
abundance: few
j_gene: TRBJ1-4

CDR3nt: TGTGCCAGCAGTTGGGTATCTACCGGGACAGATTCCAAAAACATTCAGTACTTC
CDR3aa: CASSWVSTGTDSKNIQYF
v_gene: TRBV6-2/TRBV6-3
d_gene: TRBD1
abundance: few
j_gene: TRBJ2-4